This is a list of T cell receptor beta chains from one sample in a study of patients and donors after allogeneic stem cell transplantation. TCRdb re-analysed the RT-PCR reads in MiXCR, keeping a single row per CDR3 protein. The table includes hundreds of thousands of distinct CDR3 sequences, approximately 16% detected once. The sequenced sample was blood, either unsorted or a sorted T cell fraction (not recorded which). These TCRs come from a human donor who was either an allogeneic HSCT recipient or a stem cell or donor lymphocyte infusion donor (not recorded which). It is not recorded whose cells these are; they may come from a transplant donor. The CDR3 runs from the conserved cysteine through the conserved F or W. Each record gives: V gene, clone size, J gene, D gene, CDR3 DNA, CDR3 protein. A D gene is named only where the DNA matches it firmly. Expanded clones get a size class; other rows say once, few or many, or leave the size out.

TRBV6-5	.	TRBJ2-7	TRBD1	TGTGCCAGCAGTTACGCCACAGGGGCAACTACCTACGAGCAGTACTTC	CASSYATGATTYEQYF
TRBV9	few	TRBJ2-3	.	TGTGCCAGCAGCGGAGATGTAAGGACTACAGATACGCAGTATTTT	CASSGDVRTTDTQYF
TRBV3-1	few	TRBJ2-7	.	TGTGCCAGCAGCCAAGCGTTTACGGGGGGCTTCTACGAGCAGTACTTC	CASSQAFTGGFYEQYF
TRBV2	.	TRBJ2-1	.	TGTGCCAGCAGTGAAAGTGAGGGCTACAATGAGCAGTTCTTC	CASSESEGYNEQFF
TRBV6-5	many	TRBJ2-7	TRBD2	TGTGCCAGCAGTTACGGGACTAGCGGGGCCCCCTACGAGCAGTACTTC	CASSYGTSGAPYEQYF
TRBV27	.	TRBJ2-1	TRBD2	TGTGCCAGCAGTTTTCTAGCGGAGCCGTCGACGGATGAGCAGTTCTTC	CASSFLAEPSTDEQFF
TRBV7-2	few	TRBJ2-4	.	TGTGCCAGCACAAACGTTGGAGACATTCAGTACTTC	CASTNVGDIQYF
TRBV2	few	TRBJ2-7	.	TGTGCCACTCACGACAGGTACTACGAGCAGTACTTC	CATHDRYYEQYF
TRBV20-1	.	TRBJ1-5	TRBD1	TGCAGTGCCCTTAGGACAGGGGGCGCGGAACAGCCCCAGCATTTT	CSALRTGGAEQPQHF
TRBV4-1	.	TRBJ1-1	.	TGCGCCAGCAGCCAAGATGGGAGCCTGGCTGAAGCTTTCTTT	CASSQDGSLAEAFF
TRBV27	.	TRBJ2-7	TRBD1	TGTGCCAGCAGTTTGGACAGGGGTTTGGGCGAGCAGTACTTC	CASSLDRGLGEQYF
TRBV12-3/TRBV12-4	many	TRBJ1-4	.	TGTGCCAGCAAAAGAAGACCCCCTGGGAAAAAACTGTTTTTT	CASKRRPPGKKLFF
TRBV18	.	TRBJ1-6	.	TGTGCCAGCTCACCACCGATGAGCCCACCCCTCCACTTT	CASSPPMSPPLHF
TRBV20-1	.	TRBJ2-7	TRBD2	TGCAGTGCTAGAGATCGTCTTGGACTAGCGGGAGGGGCATCCTACGAGCAGTACTTC	CSARDRLGLAGGASYEQYF